This T cell receptor beta chain was recorded in a study of blood T cell repertoires in COVID-19. Participant ages covered roughly 18 to 89 years across 25 or so US areas. Which cohort a participant joined came from the clinical history participants gave. In the authors' workflow: Estimates of nucleated cell counts were drawn from the amplification of reference gene primers. Only in-frame clones appear in the TCRdb table, and some are missing; sequencing was by immunoSEQ multiplex PCR. Clone size and V and J calls were adopted from that table, with D and trimming inferred from the DNA. The repertoire holds 200,000 to 300,000 clones, about 89% seen once, with under 5% in the top ten. CDR3 length: 16 residues. Germline V gives CDR1 SGHTA, CDR2 FQGNSA. J lost 9 bases, V lost 3 bases, and 16 bases had no gene match.

What was sequenced was PBMCs or T cells enriched from blood (not recorded which). The rearrangement uses TRBV7-2 and TRBJ1-2; TRBD1 matches at 7 bases. This receptor was taken from a woman in her 30s who had recovered from COVID-19. CDR3 loop: CASSFLSGDSARSYTF. The CDR3 nucleotides are TGTGCCAGCAGCTTTTTGTCGGGGGACAGCGCTAGAAGCTACACCTTC.